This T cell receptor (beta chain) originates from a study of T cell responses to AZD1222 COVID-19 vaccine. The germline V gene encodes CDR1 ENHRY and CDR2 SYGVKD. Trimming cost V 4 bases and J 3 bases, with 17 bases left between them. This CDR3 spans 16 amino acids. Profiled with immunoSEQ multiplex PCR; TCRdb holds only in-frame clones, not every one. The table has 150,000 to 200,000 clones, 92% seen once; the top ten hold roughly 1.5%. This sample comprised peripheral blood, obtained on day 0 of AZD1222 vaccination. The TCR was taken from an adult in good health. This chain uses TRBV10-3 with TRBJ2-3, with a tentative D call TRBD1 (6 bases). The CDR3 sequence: CAISGMGAVRTDTQYF. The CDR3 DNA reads TGTGCCATCAGTGGGATGGGGGCGGTTCGGACAGATACGCAGTATTTT.